Presented here are 27 T cell receptor beta chains from one specimen sequenced in a study of blood T cell repertoires in COVID-19. Libraries were prepared by immunoSEQ multiplex PCR; TCRdb keeps only in-frame clonotypes and omits some of them. The table includes a few hundred thousand clones, 87% detected once. Sequencing was done on a sample of PBMCs or T cells enriched from blood (not recorded which). Every receptor here comes from a young woman who had recovered from COVID-19.

V usage is TRBV10-1 and J usage is TRBJ2-3; TRBD1 is a possible D gene (6 bases). Trimming shortened V by 6 bases and J by 0 bases, and 13 bases separated the two germline ends. CDR1 and CDR2 from the germline V gene are WNHNN and SYGVQD (reference sequence). The CDR3 runs to 15 residues. The CDR3: CASSGTGHSTDTQYF. The CDR3 DNA follows: TGCGCCAGCAGCGGCACGGGACACAGCACAGATACGCAGTATTTT.

The rearrangement joins TRBV2 to TRBJ1-5; a possible D gene is TRBD1 (6 bases). V dropped 4 bases and J dropped 3 bases, with 10 bases sitting between them. Germline V lookup: CDR1 SNHLY, CDR2 FYNNEI. The CDR3 spans 14 residues. CDR3 protein: CASSGGQPNQPQHF. The CDR3 DNA reads TGTGCCAGCAGTGGAGGACAGCCCAATCAGCCCCAGCATTTT.

The J gene is TRBJ2-7, the V gene TRBV3-1 (or the pseudogene TRBV3-2), with TRBD1 identical over 8 bases. The CDR3 has 14 amino acids. Germline values: CDR1 LGHDT, CDR2 YNNKEL (reference sequence). The V gene end was trimmed by 3 bases and the J gene end by 3 bases; junction bases not matched to a gene: 4. CDR3: CASSHRGQHYEQYF. CDR3 in DNA: TGTGCCAGCAGCCACAGGGGGCAACACTACGAGCAGTACTTC.

This sequence joins TRBV4-1 and TRBJ1-3; D call uncertain. Trimming removed 1 base at V and 1 base at J, with 11 bases between. CDR3 length: 16 residues. Germline lookup yields CDR1 MGHRA and CDR2 YSYEKL. CDR3 in amino acids: CASSQGGIASGNTIYF. CDR3 bases: TGCGCCAGCAGCCAAGGTGGCATAGCGTCTGGAAACACCATATATTTT.

This clone occurred once. The chain carries TRBV9 and TRBJ2-3; 9 bases are shared with TRBD2. Germline V gene data show CDR1 as SGDLS and CDR2 as YYNGEE. CDR3 size: 15 residues. V was clipped by 0 bases and J by 4 bases; unmatched bases: 3. The CDR3 is CASSVGGRAPDTQYF. CDR3 DNA sequence: TGTGCCAGCAGCGTAGGCGGGAGGGCCCCAGATACGCAGTATTTT.

J is TRBJ2-7 and V is TRBV19; 7 bases map to TRBD1. Germline V gene data show CDR1 as LNHDA and CDR2 as SQIVND (reference sequence). The CDR3 sequence is 13 residues long. Trimming took 1 base from V and 6 from J; bases not matched to a gene: 3. The CDR3 loop is CASSIGAGGEQYF. CDR3 DNA sequence: TGTGCCAGTAGTATAGGCGCAGGGGGCGAGCAGTACTTC.

The chain links TRBV4-1 to TRBJ2-7, with TRBD2 identical over 9 bases. V gave up 0 bases and J gave up 2 bases; unmatched junction bases: 11. Germline CDR1 MGHRA, CDR2 YSYEKL. The CDR3 is made up of 18 amino acids. For the CDR3, the DNA is TGCGCCAGCAGCCAAGAACCCGCTGGGCTAGCGGGGACCTACGAGCAGTACTTC. It encodes CASSQEPAGLAGTYEQYF.

The chain is built from TRBV4-2 and TRBJ2-2; D possibly corresponds to TRBD2 (5 bases). CDR1 and CDR2 from the germline V gene are LGHNA and YNFKEQ. This CDR3 contains 14 residues. V was trimmed by 2 bases and J by 7 bases, leaving 11 bases between them. The CDR3 nucleotides read TGTGCCAGCAGCCAAACTAGGAGTGGCGGGGAGCTGTTTTTT. Translating gives CASSQTRSGGELFF.

CDR3 region: CASSWGTANNSPLHF. The DNA for the CDR3 is TGTGCCAGTAGCTGGGGGACAGCAAATAATTCACCCCTCCACTTT. The chain recombines TRBV19 with TRBJ1-6, with TRBD1 identical over 7 bases. The germline V gene encodes CDR1 LNHDA and CDR2 SQIVND (reference sequence). The V segment lost 6 bases and the J segment 5 bases; nucleotides outside the gene matches: 7. The CDR3 totals 15 residues. The variable domain in full, with the rest retrieved from reference TRBV19 and TRBJ1-6, is DGGITQSPKYLFRKEGQNVTLSCEQNLNHDAMYWYRQDPGQGLRLIYYSQIVNDFQKGDIAEGYSVSREKKESFPLTVTSAQKNPTAFYLCASSWGTANNSPLHFGNGTRLTVT.

As concerns this clone: Different DNA sequences within this sample yield the same CDR3. The chain combines TRBV27 with TRBJ2-5; possibly TRBD1 for D (6 bases). In germline, CDR1 is MNHEY, CDR2 SMNVEV (reference sequence). Trimming cost V 6 bases and J 5 bases, with 13 bases left between them. The CDR3 contains 13 residues. The CDR3 loop reads CASSLSGGETQYF. CDR3 nucleotide sequence: TGTGCCAGCAGCCTAAGTGGGGGCGAGACCCAGTACTTC.

The rearrangement joins TRBV4-2 to TRBJ2-1; TRBD2 aligns across 7 bases. CDR1 and CDR2 from the germline V gene are LGHNA and YNFKEQ. The CDR3 contains 18 residues. Unmatched junction bases numbered 11, after V lost 0 bases and J lost 3 bases. The CDR3 DNA is TGTGCCAGCAGCCAAGATCTTCTTACTGGCGGGAGCTACAATGAGCAGTTCTTC. Protein product: CASSQDLLTGGSYNEQFF.

The chain has TRBV5-1 and TRBJ1-1; D remains ambiguous. CDR3 length: 15 residues. Trimming stripped 2 bases from V and 3 bases from J, with 14 bases between. The germline V gene has CDR1 SGHRS and CDR2 YFSETQ. CDR3 DNA: TGCGCCAGCAGCTTTCTTCCCTCCGAGGACACTGAAGCTTTCTTT. Protein product: CASSFLPSEDTEAFF.

The chain employs TRBV29-1 and TRBJ2-1; no reliable D call. The V end lost 6 bases, the J end lost 0 bases, and 15 bases lay between the germline ends. CDR1 and CDR2 from the germline V gene are SQVTM and ANQGSEA. This CDR3 is 15 amino acids long. The DNA for the CDR3 is TGCAGCGTCCCAGTCCCTAGTGGCTCCTACAATGAGCAGTTCTTC. Residues: CSVPVPSGSYNEQFF.

The chain joins TRBV18 to TRBJ2-5; 7 nucleotides match TRBD2. After removal of 5 bases from V and 4 bases from J, the junction contained 7 bases not matched to a gene. From germline, CDR1 is KGHSH and CDR2 LQKENI. CDR3 size: 14 residues. The CDR3, as DNA: TGTGCCAGCTCATGGCGGGAGTTTACAGAGACCCAGTACTTC. It codes for CASSWREFTETQYF.

The rearrangement links TRBV10-1 to TRBJ2-3; D might be TRBD2 (7 bases). The CDR3 spans 15 residues. The germline gives CDR1 WNHNN, CDR2 SYGVQD (reference sequence). Trimming shortened V by 0 bases and J by 4 bases, and 11 bases separated the two germline ends. CDR3 nucleotides: TGCGCCAGCAGTGAGTCGGGGCGGGGGCCAGATACGCAGTATTTT. Amino acid sequence: CASSESGRGPDTQYF.

This chain joins TRBV11-1 and TRBJ2-4; 8 nucleotides align to TRBD1. The CDR3 is 14 residues long. Looked up from germline, CDR1 is SGHAT and CDR2 is FQDESV (reference sequence). Unmatched junction bases numbered 7, after V lost 4 bases and J lost 8 bases. The CDR3 nucleotides read TGTGCCAGCAGCTCGGACAGGGTAGTTGACATTCAGTACTTC. Encoded protein: CASSSDRVVDIQYF. Variable domain in full (rest from reference TRBV11-1 and TRBJ2-4): EAEVAQSPRYKITEKSQAVAFWCDPISGHATLYWYRQILGQGPELLVQFQDESVVDDSQLPKDRFSAERLKGVDSTLKIQPAELGDSAMYLCASSSDRVVDIQYFGAGTRLSVL.

The V call is TRBV4-2, the J call TRBJ2-2, with D perhaps matching TRBD1 (5 bases). The CDR3 spans 15 residues. Per germline, CDR1 LGHNA and CDR2 YNFKEQ. The V gene lost 0 bases and the J gene lost 4 bases, with 9 bases spanning the gap. The CDR3 region is CASSQEVQGTGELFF. The CDR3 DNA sequence: TGTGCCAGCAGCCAAGAAGTGCAGGGCACCGGGGAGCTGTTTTTT.

This clone was seen once. The chain carries TRBV4-1 and TRBJ2-1, with 12 bases lining up with TRBD2. V shed 6 bases, J shed 0 bases, and the junction held 9 bases outside the gene matches. The CDR3 runs to 18 residues. Germline V gene data show CDR1 as MGHRA and CDR2 as YSYEKL. Written as DNA, the CDR3 is TGCGCCAGCAGGGGGCTAGCGGGAGGGTCCTCCTCCTACAATGAGCAGTTCTTC. Residues: CASRGLAGGSSSYNEQFF.

The chain employs TRBV25-1 and TRBJ2-7; possible D gene TRBD1, 6 bases. Germline-derived CDR1 and CDR2 are MGHDK and SYGVNS. The V end lost 1 base, the J end lost 9 bases, and 22 bases lay between the germline ends. The CDR3 is 16 residues long. The chain's CDR3 is CASSEFPGPIRGGQYF. In nucleotides, the CDR3 is TGTGCCAGCAGTGAATTCCCAGGGCCTATACGAGGGGGGCAGTACTTC.

V gene TRBV6-5 combines with J gene TRBJ1-2, with D possibly matching TRBD1 (5 bases). The CDR3 runs 15 residues. Between the trimmed V and J ends, which lost 2 bases and 5 bases, there was a span of 15 bases. The germline V gene has CDR1 MNHEY and CDR2 SVGAGI. This chain's CDR3 is CASSYTRGFRYGYTF. DNA of the CDR3: TGTGCCAGCAGTTACACCCGGGGGTTTCGGTATGGCTACACCTTC.

This chain uses TRBV2 with TRBJ1-1; D perhaps matches TRBD1 (5 bases). V was cut by 3 bases and J by 2 bases, with 10 bases left in between. The length of the CDR3 is 14 residues. The germline V gene encodes CDR1 SNHLY and CDR2 FYNNEI. In nucleotides, the CDR3 is TGTGCCAGCAGTGAGGGGCGGAGAAACACTGAAGCTTTCTTT. Protein sequence: CASSEGRRNTEAFF.

This chain's CDR3 is CASSSLLGTGGLEAFF. DNA of the CDR3: TGTGCCAGCAGCTCCTTGCTTGGGACAGGGGGTCTGGAAGCTTTCTTT. J is TRBJ1-1 and V is TRBV13, with 11 bases fitting TRBD1. CDR3 length: 16 amino acids. Germline-derived CDR1 and CDR2 are PRHDT and FYEKMQ (reference sequence). The V segment lost 4 bases and the J segment 8 bases; nucleotides outside the gene matches: 12.

V and J are TRBV29-1 and TRBJ1-1; a possible D gene is TRBD1 (6 bases). V lost 5 bases and J lost 3, with 13 bases in between. From germline, CDR1 is SQVTM and CDR2 ANQGSEA. This CDR3 is built from 13 residues. The CDR3 is CSVRGRGYTEAFF. Written as DNA, the CDR3 is TGCAGCGTTCGGGGCAGGGGATACACTGAAGCTTTCTTT. Complete variable domain (other parts from reference TRBV29-1 and TRBJ1-1): SAVISQKPSRDICQRGTSLTIQCQVDSQVTMMFWYRQQPGQSLTLIATANQGSEATYESGFVIDKFPISRPNLTFSTLTVSNMSPEDSSIYLCSVRGRGYTEAFFGQGTRLTVV.

The chain employs TRBV5-5 and TRBJ1-1, with 8 bases lining up with TRBD1. CDR3 length: 15 residues. Looked up from germline, CDR1 is SGHKS and CDR2 is YYEKEE (reference sequence). V shed 4 bases and J 3 bases; nucleotides not matched to a gene: 8. The CDR3, as DNA: TGTGCCAGCAGCCCCACGGACAGGGAAGACACTGAAGCTTTCTTT. Translating gives CASSPTDREDTEAFF.

This CDR3 is CASSFYGEGTDTQYF. The CDR3 DNA sequence: TGCGCCAGCAGCTTTTACGGGGAGGGCACAGATACGCAGTATTTT. The V and J genes are TRBV5-1 and TRBJ2-3; possibly TRBD2 for D (6 bases). Germline V CDR1 and CDR2: SGHRS, YFSETQ. CDR3 length equals 15 residues. V shed 2 bases and J shed 1 base, with 11 bases lying between them.

The V and J genes are TRBV28 and TRBJ2-2, with 8 bases lining up with TRBD1. Per the germline V gene, CDR1 is MDHEN and CDR2 is SYDVKM. Trimming cost V 6 bases and J 4 bases; bases outside gene matches: 16. The CDR3 is 18 residues long. CDR3: CASSPPGQGLSGTGELFF. DNA of the CDR3: TGTGCCAGCAGCCCCCCCGGACAGGGATTATCGGGCACCGGGGAGCTGTTTTTT.

The gene calls are TRBV2 and TRBJ2-7; D may be TRBD2 (5 bases). The CDR3 runs 13 residues. Trimming removed 10 bases at V and 0 bases at J, with 13 bases between. Germline CDR1 SNHLY, CDR2 FYNNEI. CDR3 sequence reads: CATCRDYSYEQYF. DNA for the CDR3: TGTGCCACATGCCGGGATTACTCCTACGAGCAGTACTTC. The full variable domain, rest sourced from reference TRBV2 and TRBJ2-7, is EPEVTQTPSHQVTQMGQEVILRCVPISNHLYFYWYRQILGQKVEFLVSFYNNEISEKSEIFDDQFSVERPDGSNFTLKIRSTKLEDSAMYFCATCRDYSYEQYFGPGTRLTVT.